This T cell receptor beta chain is drawn from a study of post-analysis software for immune sequencing data. The wider study: The courses of disease that were included comprised relapsing-remitting, secondary progressive and progressive-relapsing multiple sclerosis. Study-level findings and limits: A handful of TRBV segments appeared more often in patients than in controls, and TRBV5-6, TRBV5-1 and TRBV20-1 were among these.

There are 14 residues in the CDR3. CDR1 is SGHVS and CDR2 is FQNEAQ in the germline V gene. Deletions cut 5 bases from V and 2 bases from J, with 12 bases between. This clonotype occurred a few times. The antigen is unknown. Incorporated into the TCR beta cDNA libraries were unique molecular identifiers, which served to reduce PCR and sequencing biases. TCRdb processed the PCR reads anew with MiXCR; each CDR3 protein has one entry. The data contain about 540,000 distinct CDR3 sequences, 34% of them seen just once; the ten biggest clones take up 4.5% to 7.5%. V and J are TRBV7-8 and TRBJ2-5; D is undetermined. The TCR was taken from a girl aged 2 to 17 with multiple sclerosis. Material: blood. In DNA, the CDR3 is TGTGCCAGCAGCAGGACCGAAGTACAAGAGACCCAGTACTTC. Encoded protein: CASSRTEVQETQYF.